This TCR beta chain was captured in a study of OX40 agonist ivuxolimab in advanced cancers. Notes on the study in general: Compared with CD4+, CD8+ T cells on average had more expanded clones.

Patients had blood sampled at baseline and again on cycle 4 day 1 and cycle 7 day 1. CDR3 length equals 15 residues. Germline CDR1 MDHEN, CDR2 SYDVKM. The V end was cut by 2 bases, the J end by 6 bases, with 15 bases between. Notes on this clone: As yet, its antigen is unknown.

Assay used: immunoSEQ multiplex PCR; TCRdb lists only in-frame clones, some missing. Of about 46,000 clones in the sample, more than 70% are singletons; the top ten hold over 2%. The sequence came from an adult with an advanced solid tumor such as melanoma, head and neck, liver or kidney cancer. V and J are TRBV28 and TRBJ2-3; D is unresolved. Here the sequenced sample was CD4+ or CD8+ T cells sorted from blood, taken in a trial of the OX40 agonist ivuxolimab. The CDR3 coding sequence is TGTGCCAGCAGTTTAATTGGACCCGGGCTGGATACGCAGTATTTT. It yields the protein CASSLIGPGLDTQYF.